This TCR beta chain appears in the sequencing data of a study of T cell repertoires in cytomegalovirus infection. Regarding the study as a whole: Identification of carriers of CMV plus the relevant HLA was achieved through cumulative public TCR beta family frequency. Dominating the ex vivo response were TCR beta clonotypes that were CMV-specific and HLA-C-restricted.

TCRdb processed the reads anew with MiXCR; each CDR3 protein has one entry. Here the sample spans under 300,000 distinct CDR3 sequences, approximately 13% being singletons. There are many counts of this clonotype. Its antigen is not known. V dropped 5 bases and J dropped 8; count of bases not matched to a gene: 7. This CDR3 region has 14 residues. The germline V gene has CDR1 SGHTA and CDR2 FQGTGA. The sequencing input was PBMCs. The V call is TRBV7-3, the J call TRBJ2-1; 9 nucleotides agree with TRBD2. This sequence was found in a human donor in good health (CMV status not recorded). Some clones in this sample may be carry-over from other donors' samples. In nucleotides, the CDR3 is TGTGCCAGCAGCCTGGGACTAGCACTGGATGAGCAGTTCTTC. Its protein is CASSLGLALDEQFF.